These T cell receptor beta chains were read from a single sample in a study of shared clonotypes between healthy human individuals. Here immunoSEQ multiplex PCR was the method, and the copy in TCRdb shows in-frame clones only, minus some. The sample carries fewer than 850,000 clones, around 96% recorded once. The sample consisted of naive CD8+ T cells sorted from blood. The receptors shown here come from a man aged 25-40 years in good health. The CDR3 runs from the conserved cysteine through the conserved F or W. Fields, in order: D gene, clone size, V gene, J gene, CDR3 DNA, CDR3 protein. A D gene is named only where the DNA matches it firmly. Size tells how often a clone was seen (once, few, many) or the class of an expanded clone, and some rows leave it out.

d_call: -
clone_size: -
v_call: TRBV4-3
j_call: TRBJ2-1
cdr3_nt: TGCGCCAGCAGCCAAGATCCGGGGTTGGGCAATGAGCAGTTCTTC
cdr3_aa: CASSQDPGLGNEQFF

d_call: -
clone_size: once
v_call: TRBV10-1
j_call: TRBJ2-7
cdr3_nt: TGCGCCAGCAGTGAGCCGACAAACTACGAGCAGTACTTC
cdr3_aa: CASSEPTNYEQYF

d_call: TRBD2
clone_size: -
v_call: TRBV19
j_call: TRBJ2-1
cdr3_nt: TGTGCCAGTAGTATTACACTAGCGAACTACAATGAGCAGTTCTTC
cdr3_aa: CASSITLANYNEQFF

d_call: -
clone_size: -
v_call: TRBV7-9
j_call: TRBJ1-2
cdr3_nt: TGTGCCAGCAGCTCCAGGCTGAACTATGGCTACACCTTC
cdr3_aa: CASSSRLNYGYTF

d_call: -
clone_size: -
v_call: TRBV29-1
j_call: TRBJ2-1
cdr3_nt: TGCAGCGTTGAAGATCCAGTGACTAGAAACCTCAATGAGCAGTTCTTC
cdr3_aa: CSVEDPVTRNLNEQFF

d_call: -
clone_size: once
v_call: TRBV27
j_call: TRBJ2-7
cdr3_nt: TGTGCCAGCAGTTGGGGATACGAGCAGTACTTC
cdr3_aa: CASSWGYEQYF

d_call: TRBD2
clone_size: -
v_call: TRBV7-9
j_call: TRBJ2-1
cdr3_nt: TGTGCCAGCAGCTCCCGACTAGCGGGAAGGGACAATGAGCAGTTCTTC
cdr3_aa: CASSSRLAGRDNEQFF

d_call: TRBD2
clone_size: -
v_call: TRBV7-9
j_call: TRBJ2-1
cdr3_nt: TGTGCCAGCAGCTTAGGAGGGAGGGCCCATTGGGGTGAGCAGTTCTTC
cdr3_aa: CASSLGGRAHWGEQFF

d_call: -
clone_size: -
v_call: TRBV7-9
j_call: TRBJ2-5
cdr3_nt: TGTGCCAGCAGCTTACCACCCTCGGAGACCCAGTACTTC
cdr3_aa: CASSLPPSETQYF

d_call: -
clone_size: once
v_call: TRBV2
j_call: TRBJ2-7
cdr3_nt: TGTGCCAGCAGTGAGTGGGACAAAGCCTACGAGCAGTACTTC
cdr3_aa: CASSEWDKAYEQYF

d_call: -
clone_size: -
v_call: TRBV6-5
j_call: TRBJ1-2
cdr3_nt: TGTGCCAGCAGCGCTAGTCACCTAGACAGCGACGGCTACACCTTC
cdr3_aa: CASSASHLDSDGYTF

d_call: TRBD2
clone_size: -
v_call: TRBV14
j_call: TRBJ2-7
cdr3_nt: TGTGCCAGCAGCTCCCCGACTAGCGGGTTATACGAGCAGTACTTC
cdr3_aa: CASSSPTSGLYEQYF

d_call: TRBD2
clone_size: -
v_call: TRBV5-4
j_call: TRBJ2-1
cdr3_nt: TGTGCCAGCCACCACACTAGCGGGAGCTATGAGCAGTTCTTC
cdr3_aa: CASHHTSGSYEQFF

d_call: -
clone_size: -
v_call: TRBV28
j_call: TRBJ2-7
cdr3_nt: TGTGCCAGCAGTTTATCCCTTCACCGGGACTTCCTCAACTACGAGCAGTACTTC
cdr3_aa: CASSLSLHRDFLNYEQYF

d_call: -
clone_size: once
v_call: TRBV7-6
j_call: TRBJ2-7
cdr3_nt: TGTGCCAGCAGCTACCGGGCCACCTACGAGCAGTACTTC
cdr3_aa: CASSYRATYEQYF

d_call: TRBD1
clone_size: -
v_call: TRBV10-1
j_call: TRBJ2-7
cdr3_nt: TGCGCCAGCAGCGCCGGTGGACAGGGGCATGAGCAGTACTTC
cdr3_aa: CASSAGGQGHEQYF

d_call: -
clone_size: -
v_call: TRBV5-4
j_call: TRBJ2-7
cdr3_nt: TGTGCCAGCAGCCCCTTGGAGAGCTCCTACGAGCAGTACTTC
cdr3_aa: CASSPLESSYEQYF

d_call: -
clone_size: -
v_call: TRBV6-5
j_call: TRBJ2-5
cdr3_nt: TGTGCCAGCAGTTATTCCACCGGAGCCAGGACCCAGTACTTC
cdr3_aa: CASSYSTGARTQYF

d_call: TRBD1
clone_size: -
v_call: TRBV14
j_call: TRBJ1-5
cdr3_nt: TGTGCCAGCAGCAGAACAGGGGAAAATCAGCCCCAGCATTTT
cdr3_aa: CASSRTGENQPQHF

d_call: TRBD2
clone_size: -
v_call: TRBV14
j_call: TRBJ2-5
cdr3_nt: TGTGCCAGCAGCCAAGATTTACTCCGGGGGGGCTTGGGGCAAGAGACCCAGTACTTC
cdr3_aa: CASSQDLLRGGLGQETQYF

d_call: -
clone_size: -
v_call: TRBV29-1
j_call: TRBJ1-1
cdr3_nt: TGCAGCGTTGAAAAAGGGGACACTGAAGCTTTCTTT
cdr3_aa: CSVEKGDTEAFF

d_call: -
clone_size: -
v_call: TRBV30
j_call: TRBJ2-7
cdr3_nt: TGTGCCTGGAGGCCCCCGGGGCATTACGAGCAGTACTTC
cdr3_aa: CAWRPPGHYEQYF

d_call: -
clone_size: -
v_call: TRBV2
j_call: TRBJ2-1
cdr3_nt: TGTGCCAGCAGTGAAGCGCTTCGCCCGTACAATGAGCAGTTCTTC
cdr3_aa: CASSEALRPYNEQFF

d_call: -
clone_size: -
v_call: TRBV6-5
j_call: TRBJ2-2
cdr3_nt: TGTGCCAGCAGTTACCACTCGGGAGACACCGGGGAGCTGTTTTTT
cdr3_aa: CASSYHSGDTGELFF

d_call: -
clone_size: -
v_call: TRBV7-2
j_call: TRBJ2-5
cdr3_nt: TGTGCCAGCAGCTTCCTCGGGTTTAGGGGGCAAGAGACCCAGTACTTC
cdr3_aa: CASSFLGFRGQETQYF

d_call: -
clone_size: -
v_call: TRBV7-6
j_call: TRBJ2-3
cdr3_nt: TGTGCCAGCAGCCCGGAGCCCCGACTGAGCACAGATACGCAGTATTTT
cdr3_aa: CASSPEPRLSTDTQYF

d_call: TRBD1
clone_size: -
v_call: TRBV5-5
j_call: TRBJ1-3
cdr3_nt: TGTGCCAGCCTGACAGGGTCTGGAAACACCATATATTTT
cdr3_aa: CASLTGSGNTIYF

d_call: TRBD1
clone_size: -
v_call: TRBV6-5
j_call: TRBJ2-7
cdr3_nt: TGTGCCAGCAGTCCCTTCGAGACAGGGTTCTACGAGCAGTACTTC
cdr3_aa: CASSPFETGFYEQYF

d_call: -
clone_size: -
v_call: TRBV7-9
j_call: TRBJ1-1
cdr3_nt: TGTGCCAGCAGCGGAGAGTACACTGAAGCTTTCTTT
cdr3_aa: CASSGEYTEAFF

d_call: -
clone_size: once
v_call: TRBV7-9
j_call: TRBJ2-7
cdr3_nt: TGTGCCAGCAGCCAGGGGAGCAACGAGCAGTACTTC
cdr3_aa: CASSQGSNEQYF

d_call: TRBD1
clone_size: -
v_call: TRBV6-1
j_call: TRBJ2-2
cdr3_nt: TGTGCCAGCGATACAGGGGTCACCGGGGAGCTGTTTTTT
cdr3_aa: CASDTGVTGELFF

d_call: -
clone_size: -
v_call: TRBV5-4
j_call: TRBJ2-1
cdr3_nt: TGTGCCAGCAGCTGGGGGACCGACGTTGGATACAATGAGCAGTTCTTC
cdr3_aa: CASSWGTDVGYNEQFF

d_call: -
clone_size: -
v_call: TRBV7-2
j_call: TRBJ2-2
cdr3_nt: TGTGCCAGCAGCTTAGCTGGAGTGACCGGGGAGCTGTTTTTT
cdr3_aa: CASSLAGVTGELFF

d_call: TRBD2
clone_size: once
v_call: TRBV15
j_call: TRBJ2-5
cdr3_nt: TGTGCCACCAGCAGAGAGTTTCTAGCGGGAGGAGAGACCCAGTACTTC
cdr3_aa: CATSREFLAGGETQYF

d_call: -
clone_size: -
v_call: TRBV19
j_call: TRBJ2-1
cdr3_nt: TGTGCCAGTAGTATTGGGACGTCAGAGAGCTCCTACAATGAGCAGTTCTTC
cdr3_aa: CASSIGTSESSYNEQFF

d_call: -
clone_size: -
v_call: TRBV5-4
j_call: TRBJ1-2
cdr3_nt: TGTGCCAGCCACCACAGCGGCGGATATGGCTACACCTTC
cdr3_aa: CASHHSGGYGYTF

d_call: -
clone_size: -
v_call: TRBV7-9
j_call: TRBJ1-3
cdr3_nt: TGTGCCAGCAGTTTAAGTTCATGGGTAACTGGAAACACCATATATTTT
cdr3_aa: CASSLSSWVTGNTIYF

d_call: -
clone_size: -
v_call: TRBV4-1
j_call: TRBJ2-1
cdr3_nt: TGCGCCAGCAGCCAAGACCGCGGGAACAATGAGCAGTTCTTC
cdr3_aa: CASSQDRGNNEQFF

d_call: -
clone_size: once
v_call: TRBV12-5
j_call: TRBJ2-1
cdr3_nt: TGTGCTAGTGGTTTTAGCGGAACCTACAATGAGCAGTTCTTC
cdr3_aa: CASGFSGTYNEQFF